The text below deals with one TCR beta chain. Its antigen is unknown. The data were obtained in a study of T cell repertoires in cytomegalovirus infection. Study at large: Through public TCR beta signatures, both CMV infection and matching HLA type were indicated. Notes on the study in general: Dominating the ex vivo response were HLA-C-restricted CMV-specific TCR beta clonotypes.

V lost 6 bases, J lost 9 bases, and 21 bases lay in between. Germline loops: CDR1 LNHDA, CDR2 SQIVND (reference sequence). The CDR3 extends over 16 amino acids. MiXCR, applied by TCRdb to the reads, yields one record per CDR3 protein. This sample yields about 920,000 distinct CDR3 sequences, of which around 30% are seen a single time; 11% to 15% belongs to the top ten. This chain connects TRBV19 to TRBJ1-6, with D possibly being TRBD1 (6 bases). The TCR was taken from a human donor in good health (CMV status not recorded). Some clones in this sample may be carry-over from other donors' samples. The sample in question was cultured CD8+ T cells from PBMCs, obtained from culture after CMV antigen stimulation. In DNA, the CDR3 is TGTGCCAGTAGCCCGAGGGCGGACAGATCGGCTTCACCCCTCCACTTT. It translates to CASSPRADRSASPLHF.